The clone carrying this T cell receptor beta chain was found a few times. Antigen unknown. The CDR3 covers 14 residues. The V end was cut by 5 bases, the J end by 2 bases, with 10 bases between. Per germline, CDR1 SEHNR and CDR2 FQNEAQ (reference sequence). The entry originates in a study of T cell repertoires in cytomegalovirus infection. Study summary: The authors used CMV epitopes that were HLA-C-restricted (recently identified) and HLA-B-restricted (well studied). CMV infection together with matching HLA type was indicated by public TCR beta signatures. Study outcomes and limitations: The study found HLA-C-restricted CMV-specific TCR beta clonotypes dominating the ex vivo response. Carriers of CMV plus the relevant HLA were identified by cumulative public TCR beta family frequency.

MiXCR was run by TCRdb on the reads, yielding one entry per CDR3 protein. Of a few hundred thousand distinct CDR3 sequences in the sample, approximately 40% were seen once. The starting material was cultured PBMCs, obtained from culture after CMV antigen stimulation. V and J are TRBV7-9 and TRBJ2-1, with D unclear. This clonotype originated in a human donor in good health (CMV status not recorded). Some clones in this sample may be carry-over from other donors' samples. As DNA, the CDR3 is TGTGCCAGCAGCCACAGTGGGACCTACAATGAGCAGTTCTTC. Its protein product is CASSHSGTYNEQFF.